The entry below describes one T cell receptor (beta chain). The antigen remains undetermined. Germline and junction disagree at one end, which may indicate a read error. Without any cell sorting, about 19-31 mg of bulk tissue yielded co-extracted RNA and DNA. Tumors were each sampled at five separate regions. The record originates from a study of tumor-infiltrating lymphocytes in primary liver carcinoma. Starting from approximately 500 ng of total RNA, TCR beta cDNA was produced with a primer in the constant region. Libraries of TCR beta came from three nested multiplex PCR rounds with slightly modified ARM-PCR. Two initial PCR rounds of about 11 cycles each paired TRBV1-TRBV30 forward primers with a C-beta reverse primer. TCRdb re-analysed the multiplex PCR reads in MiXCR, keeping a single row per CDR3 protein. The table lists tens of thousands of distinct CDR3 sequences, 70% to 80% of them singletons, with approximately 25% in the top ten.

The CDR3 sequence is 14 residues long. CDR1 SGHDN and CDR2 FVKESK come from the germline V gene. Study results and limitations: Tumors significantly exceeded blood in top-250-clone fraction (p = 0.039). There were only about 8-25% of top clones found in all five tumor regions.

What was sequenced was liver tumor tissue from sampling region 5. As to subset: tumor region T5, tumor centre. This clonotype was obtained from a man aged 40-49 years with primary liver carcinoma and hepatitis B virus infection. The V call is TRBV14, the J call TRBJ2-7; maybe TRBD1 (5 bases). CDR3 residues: CASSRRGTGAEQHF. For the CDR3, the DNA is TGTGCCAGCAGCCGTAGGGGTACAGGTGCCGAGCAGCACTTC.